This T cell receptor beta chain originates from a study of cytomegalovirus exposure and HLA in healthy donors (dated by TCRdb to about 2017). For the study in its entirety: In an earlier analysis of some 550 of the donors, 250 to 350 Gb of sequence data and roughly 100 million unique TCR beta sequences from approximately 180 million T cells were reported. Roughly 300 gigabases of sequencing data and around 85 million unique TCR sequences made up an early release that covered several hundred HLA-typed donors. Of the approximately 400 genotyped donors, roughly 76% were placed in the genetic ancestry cluster associated with self-reported Caucasian donors. The study aimed to test whether cataloging public T cell receptors could reveal signatures of past pathogen exposure. The study profiled the T cell repertoires of hundreds of subjects by immunosequencing and related them to cytomegalovirus serostatus. Besides the first cohort of roughly 700 subjects, a separate validation cohort made up of some 110 different subjects was used. To predict cytomegalovirus infection status, the study combined high-throughput TCR immunosequencing, statistical association of individual TCRs with disease status, and machine learning. In a later analysis, previously published TCR beta repertoires from 550 to 750 donors were re-analyzed and high-resolution HLA genotyping was added so that TCR occurrence patterns could be studied. Rather than drawing on any new phenotypic data, the later analysis identified candidate immune exposures from TCR beta sequences and the way those sequences occurred across donors. In an earlier analysis of 500 to 650 of the donors, high-throughput TCR beta sequencing was used to judge whether each TCR beta V gene segment behaved as functional or pseudogenic. Donor age, sex, ethnicity and CMV serostatus were compiled together with the repertoire data. In a later genetic analysis, genome-wide SNP genotypes for about 65% of the roughly 700 donors were used, and that subset was treated as a discovery cohort. All discovery cohort repertoires had been generated using a single sequencing platform. Class I and class II HLA loci were covered by the typing at four-digit resolution. Typing coverage varied by locus: about 620-630 donors for A, B, C, DRB1 and DQB1; approximately 520 for DQA1; 606 for DPA1; 450 to 480 for DPB1. Because of strong linkage in the cohort, a handful of DR-DQ haplotypes were treated as single units for association and clustering. On average, roughly 250,000 unique TCR beta nucleotide sequences were sequenced per donor among a few hundred genotyped donors of the cohort, with approximately 18% of those sequences being non-productive.

The library was produced with the immunoSEQ multiplex PCR assay. A mixture of 60 forward primers for TCR Vbeta segments and 13 reverse primers for TCR Jbeta segments was used in the multiplex PCR. The CDR3 region of rearranged TCR beta genes was amplified from genomic DNA with a multiplex PCR assay. On the Illumina HiSeq System, the amplified TCR beta libraries were sequenced as 87-base-pair reads. The source study handled its data this way. A later analysis counted around 72 million unique TCR beta chains across the 550 to 800 repertoires, and 10 million to 12 million of these chains were shared by at least two donors. A nearest-neighbor algorithm error-corrected the raw reads and collapsed the reads into unique sequences, merging closely related sequences to remove PCR and sequencing errors. CDR3 sequences were aligned to IMGT reference sequences to assign V, D and J gene segments. For a sequence to be retained, a match of at least six nucleotides was required to both a V gene segment and a J gene segment. A rearrangement was called productive if the CDR3 had no stop codons and remained in frame with V and J, and every other rearrangement was called non-productive. Following IMGT convention, CDR3 was defined as the stretch from the second conserved V-encoded cysteine up to the conserved J-encoded phenylalanine. Sequences without an unambiguous match to a single V gene segment were excluded from the earlier analysis of 450 to 750 of the donors. In an earlier analysis of a few hundred of the donors, a V segment was called functional when productive rearrangements were above 56.7%, and segregating when the standard deviation between donors exceeded 5%. A statistical classification framework was developed to diagnose cytomegalovirus status using the catalog of TCR beta chain sequences. In a later analysis, V and J genes were assigned by comparing TCR nucleotide sequences against IMGT/GENE-DB human TR gene sequences. A later analysis assigned CDR3 sequences and most-parsimonious VDJ recombination scenarios with the TCRdist pipeline. In a later analysis, each TCR beta chain was defined by its CDR3 amino acid sequence together with its V-gene family, and reads lacking a unique V-gene family were excluded. As a way to deal with suspected cross-contamination and a sequencing artifact, a later analysis dropped approximately 570 nucleotide sequences that were highly shared and had low generation probability. In a later analysis, a clonal expansion index was calculated for each public chain from normalized within-repertoire ranks of inferred template counts. In a later analysis, generation probabilities were computed with a VDJ recombination model fitted to out-of-frame rearrangements, and the resulting probabilities were checked against IGoR. In a later analysis, TCR-TCR, TCR-HLA and TCR-CMV co-occurrence was scored with hypergeometric tests, and a repertoire-size bias correction was applied to TCR pairs. A later analysis estimated false discovery rates by permuting HLA or CMV assignments 20 times. In a later analysis, co-occurring TCRs were grouped using DBSCAN, and TCRdist sequence similarity was added for clustering within HLA-allele-positive subsets. For co-occurrence clustering, repertoires with fewer than 30,000 or more than 120,000 public chains were excluded, along with several repertoires with anomalous nucleotide sharing. Held by TCRdb, this immuneACCESS table contains in-frame sequences only and omits some clones. Under half of the omission traces to an unresolved V gene where checked; the cause of the rest is unknown. That table furnishes V, J and clone size, whereas the DNA furnished D and trimming. A total of roughly 97,000 clones appear in this sample, around 10% of them only once. Clones ranked in the top ten supply approximately 5.1% of the sample.

V has 0 bases trimmed and J has 9 bases trimmed; junction bases matching no gene number 10. CDR1 and CDR2 are read off the germline V gene (reference sequence) as LNHNV and YYDKDF. The CDR3 contains 16 residues, cysteine and phenylalanine counted. Of the read, only the CDR3 DNA is kept; its 48 bases are in frame from base 1. Concerning this clone itself: The antigen it recognizes is unknown. No base qualities exist here, and no much larger clone lies one base off it.

Overall study outcomes, separate from this receptor: When HLA alleles, especially DR and DQ, strongly co-occurred, attributing TCR associations to individual alleles was difficult. The cohort was sequenced for TCR beta chains only, and without alpha or paired-chain data the features that could be detected were limited. Several of the top co-occurrence clusters appeared to be linked to parvovirus B19, influenza, CMV and Epstein-Barr virus, according to a later analysis. Across donors, most TCR sequences were observed very rarely, whereas some public TCRs were present in many individuals. Broadly in line with IMGT annotations, most TCR beta V segments showed up in productive rearrangements about 87% or about 30% of the time in an earlier analysis of 587 of the donors. Compared with equally common non-associated chains, HLA-associated TCR beta chains in a later analysis were more clonally expanded and had lower generation probabilities. According to a later analysis, most CMV-associated TCR beta chains appeared to be HLA-restricted, and the HLA associations seemed to be driven largely by CMV exposure. According to the authors, the approach could potentially be generalized to other disease states and immunological phenotypes. A further reported finding was that TCR beta sequences accurately predicted the HLA-A and HLA-B alleles for most subjects in the first cohort. Linkage disequilibrium might explain the correlated functional status among segregating V segments, but an unknown experimental factor could not be ruled out. The classifier was reported to diagnose cytomegalovirus status with high specificity and sensitivity in both the original cohort and the validation cohort. A later analysis found that TCR association rates varied across HLA loci, with DRB1 alleles showing the most associated TCRs and HLA-C alleles the fewest. In vitro tests confirmed that a few of the cytomegalovirus-associated TCR beta chains recognize cytomegalovirus antigens. The sequencing pipeline was judged likely to have produced a cluster of highly shared sequence variants as a technical artifact. Sequencing depth was assumed to be roughly uniform across donors in the presence/absence analyses, though that assumption may not hold. V-gene and J-gene trimming of TCR beta chains was associated with a missense DCLRE1C variant in a later genetic analysis, and the association was replicated in an independent cohort. HLA typing was unavailable for some donors at each locus, so association tests used only the typed subset. Because the 87-base-pair reads could not distinguish some IMGT-functional V segments, including TRBV6-2 and TRBV6-3, those segments were excluded. A later analysis associated roughly 17,000 TCR beta sequences with specific HLA alleles at a false discovery rate of 0.05. A total of roughly 160 TCR beta chains were listed by the study as associated with cytomegalovirus. Because counts were too low, around 18 rarely observed V segments, including chromosome 9 orphons, were left out of the earlier analysis of 587 of the donors. According to a later genetic analysis, donors in an Asian-associated ancestry cluster had fewer N-insertions in productive TCRs than the approximately 610-donor mean. For the cohort, immune exposure information was limited to CMV serostatus.

The cohort was made up of approximately 670 healthy bone marrow donors. Cohort members were all nominally healthy when sampled, although unrecorded immune exposures were likely present. The donor tested CMV seropositive and was one of the 289 seropositive cohort members. A peripheral blood sample was collected from each donor, and TCR beta sequencing was performed on peripheral blood mononuclear cells. The Qiagen DNeasy Blood Extraction Kit was used to extract genomic DNA from the blood cell samples. The sequenced sample was PBMCs. The TCR originated in a man between 45 and 60 years old in good health and CMV-seropositive. The chain is made from TRBV15 and TRBJ1-2; TRBD1 lines up with 10 middle nucleotides. The DNA is as follows: TGTGCCACCAGCAGAGATGGCGCGACAGGGGGCGGGAGCTACACCTTC. Translated, it reads CATSRDGATGGGSYTF.